One sample yielded the 5 T cell receptor beta chains listed below, sequenced in a study of T cell repertoires in cytomegalovirus infection (dated by TCRdb to about 2019). Their cognate antigens are unknown. In light of the paper, this sample's treatment or condition label describes: in vitro stimulation with specific CMV peptide epitopes to enrich CMV-specific T cells. Sequenced on an Illumina HiSeq 1500. TCRdb passed the public sequencing reads through fastp at Q25 and MiXCR, retaining productive beta sequences. Entries that share a CDR3 protein sequence are merged under the most common genes and DNA. The sample yields some 800,000 distinct CDR3 sequences; about 27% were counted once. The top ten clonotypes cover around 13% of the sample. Sample: cultured CD8+ T cells from PBMCs, taken from culture after CMV antigen stimulation. The source of these receptors is a human donor in good health (CMV status not recorded). Some clones in this sample may be carry-over from other donors' samples.

This clonotype appeared a few times. This sequence joins TRBV7-6 and TRBJ2-5; weak D call: TRBD1 (6 bases). Germline assignment: CDR1 SGHVS and CDR2 FNYEAQ. The CDR3 has 15 residues. V lost 3 bases and J lost 5, with 16 bases in between. This CDR3 reads CASSFIPGARETQYF. The CDR3 bases are TGTGCCAGCAGCTTTATCCCAGGGGCGAGGGAGACCCAGTACTTC.

This chain uses TRBV25-1 with TRBJ1-1; D uncertain. The V end was cut by 2 bases, the J end by 5 bases, with 24 bases between. CDR1 is MGHDK, CDR2 SYGVNS, per germline. The CDR3 totals 18 residues. Here the CDR3 DNA reads TGTGCCAGCAGTGAACAAATTCTCGGGAGGGCTGAAAGGACTGAAGCTTTCTTT. Translating gives CASSEQILGRAERTEAFF.

This clonotype was picked up a small number of times. V gene TRBV20-1 combines with J gene TRBJ2-7; tentatively, D is TRBD1 or TRBD2 (6 bases each). V was trimmed by 1 base and J by 3 bases, leaving 16 bases between them. Germline V gene data show CDR1 as DFQATT and CDR2 as SNEGSKA (reference sequence). CDR3 length: 15 amino acids. This chain's CDR3 is CSARVGPGARYEQYV. CDR3 sequence (DNA): TGCAGTGCTAGAGTAGGTCCGGGGGCCCGCTACGAGCAGTACGTC.

V gene TRBV5-1 combines with J gene TRBJ2-1; D is possibly TRBD1 or TRBD2 (5 bases each). The CDR3 sequence is 14 residues long. Trimming shortened V by 4 bases and J by 6 bases, and 14 bases separated the two germline ends. CDR1 and CDR2 (germline): SGHRS, YFSETQ. The CDR3: CASSAGTYRNEQFF. In DNA form, the CDR3 reads TGCGCCAGCAGCGCTGGGACCTATCGCAATGAGCAGTTCTTC.

J is TRBJ1-4 and V is TRBV12-3 or TRBV12-4; D is uncertain. V shed 3 bases and J shed 0 bases, with 11 bases lying between them. This CDR3 spans 16 amino acids. The CDR3 sequence: CASSFASGTTNEKLFF. Written as DNA, the CDR3 is TGTGCCAGCAGTTTTGCGTCGGGGACAACTAATGAAAAACTGTTTTTT.